This note documents a single TCR beta chain sequence. Its antigen is still unknown. Within one base of it there is no much larger clone, and no base qualities were kept. The immunoSEQ Assay, a bias-controlled multiplex PCR, was used to amplify TCRbeta CDR3 regions from genomic DNA. The study's own analysis went as follows. The number of nucleated cells in each sample was estimated by amplification of reference gene primers within the assay. To quantify the absolute abundance of each unique TCRbeta CDR3 rearrangement, sequence reads were collapsed and filtered. For each sample, productive Simpson clonality was calculated as the square root of Simpson's diversity index over productive rearrangements. TCRdb re-hosts the immuneACCESS table, in-frame sequences only. Its copies lack some clones; in the studies checked, an unresolved V gene accounts for under half of them, and the cause for the rest is not known. The V and J calls and the clone size are those of that table, but D and trimming were determined from the DNA. Within this sample are approximately 54,000 clones, with roughly 86% of them counted one time only. The top ten clones comprise 3.5% to 5% of the sample.

The source of the sample is a study of blood T cell repertoires in COVID-19 (dated by TCRdb to the early 2020s). Regarding the research as a whole: The collaborator samples originated in the United States, Italy and Spain and spanned the acute and convalescent phases of COVID-19. Sample metadata almost always included a de-identified subject ID, COVID-19 status, age in years and sex. Subjects who had been exposed to COVID-19, were actively infected with it, or had recovered from it provided the deeply sampled blood TCRbeta repertoires that made up the dataset. HLA class I and class II types, where available, came from metadata supplied by the sample provider rather than from assay-based typing. Samples came from the ongoing ImmuneRACE study (first 160 participants) plus 1,254 subjects from 6 global collaborators. The repertoires were released in a freely available public database meant as a resource for research on the immune response to SARS-CoV-2. The material from the prospective study consisted of cDNA or gDNA derived from T cells, B-cell-depleted T cells, or PBMCs.

Study-wide conclusions, independent of this receptor: How much clinical and demographic metadata was included differed by source and by participant, and the metadata was provided uncurated.

The collaborating institutions used their own protocols to collect whole blood in K2EDTA tubes. For TCRbeta analysis, collaborator samples were shipped as frozen whole blood, as isolated PBMCs, or as DNA extracted from either sample type. The sequence derives from a man older than 75 with active COVID-19. The sequenced material came from peripheral blood.

The encoded CDR3 is CASSEGLTGYDEQFF. The nucleotide sequence is TGTGCCAGCAGTGAGGGTCTGACGGGATACGATGAGCAGTTCTTC. In this chain, TRBV6-4 is recombined with TRBJ2-1; TRBD2 is perhaps the D gene, given 5 matching bases. CDR1 MRHNA and CDR2 SNTAGT are derived from the germline V gene. Spanning cysteine to phenylalanine, the CDR3 consists of 15 amino acids. The CDR3 DNA has 45 bases and is translated from base 1. V was cut back by 3 bases and J by 8 bases, leaving a gap of 17 bases between them.